This T cell receptor (beta chain) was profiled in a study of blood T cells in healthy people across ages. The CDR3 runs to 13 residues. Germline CDR1 DFQATT, CDR2 SNEGSKA (reference sequence). After removal of 6 bases from V and 3 bases from J, the junction contained 5 bases not matched to a gene. Alongside a J-beta primer mix, a sample-barcoded 5' primer served in a second PCR lasting about 7 to 12 cycles. One entry per CDR3 protein results from TCRdb running MiXCR on the 5' RACE reads. The table records 910,000 or so distinct CDR3 sequences, roughly 51% of them present only once. This clonotype was picked up a small number of times.

The sequence came from a woman aged 55-70 years in good health. The sample was blood. The chain is built from TRBV20-1 and TRBJ2-7; 10 bases line up with TRBD2. CDR3 region: CSAWTSGNYEQYF. The CDR3 DNA reads as TGCAGTGCGTGGACTAGCGGAAACTACGAGCAGTACTTC.